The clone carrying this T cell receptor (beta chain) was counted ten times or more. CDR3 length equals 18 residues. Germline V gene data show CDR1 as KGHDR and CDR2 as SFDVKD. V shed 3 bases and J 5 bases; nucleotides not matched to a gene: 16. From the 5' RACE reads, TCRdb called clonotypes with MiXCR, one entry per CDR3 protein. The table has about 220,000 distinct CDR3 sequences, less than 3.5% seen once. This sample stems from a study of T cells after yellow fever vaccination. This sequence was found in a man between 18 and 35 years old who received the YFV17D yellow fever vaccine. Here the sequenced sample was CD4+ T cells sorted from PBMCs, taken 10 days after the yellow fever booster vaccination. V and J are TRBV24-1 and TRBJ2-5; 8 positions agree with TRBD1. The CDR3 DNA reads TGTGCCACCAGTGATCACCGAGACAGGGGTGGTTTCAGGGAGACCCAGTACTTC. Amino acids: CATSDHRDRGGFRETQYF.